This record looks at one T cell receptor (beta chain) sequence and its context. Its antigen is unknown. It has no much larger one-base neighbor in the sample; base qualities were not kept. Via the germline V gene, CDR1 is SGHTA and CDR2 FQGNSA. The V and J ends are trimmed by 1 base and 6 bases, leaving 13 bases between them. The CDR3 numbers 14 residues from cysteine through phenylalanine. Only CDR3 DNA remains: 42 bases, in frame from the first base. Viable CD3+CD4+ or CD3+CD8+ cells that were CCR7+CD45RA+CD45RO-CD95-CD27+CD28+ were classified as naive T cells. On the day of marrow donation, related bone marrow donors gave peripheral blood samples. Mononuclear cells from peripheral blood and bone marrow were separated by Ficoll-Hypaque density centrifugation and then cryopreserved. CD4+ and CD8+ T cells, including naive and memory subsets, were sorted by FACS using a FACSAria II. TRB sequencing used genomic DNA with the immunoSEQ assay at survey resolution or the hsTCRB kit. For the original study's pipeline: The immunoSEQ software handled the initial read processing, while the LymphoSeq R package was used for the repertoire analyses. Clonality was computed as 1 minus normalized Shannon entropy; Gini coefficient was also calculated for each TRB dataset. Phenotypes of unsorted samples were inferred by mapping TRB sequences from sorted subsets of the recipient or donor onto unsorted samples of the same recipient. The table comes from immuneACCESS by way of TCRdb, which keeps in-frame sequences with V and J called. Part of the clones is missing from these tables; in studies checked, under half for an unresolved V gene and the rest for unknown reasons. Clonal size and the V and J genes are those of that table, whereas D and trimming came from the DNA. The sample table records more than 30,000 clones; 75% to 95% of these occur just once. In total, the top ten clones hold over 0.2% of the sample.

These data originate in a study of T cells after posttransplantation cyclophosphamide (dated by TCRdb to the mid-2010s). A note on the overall study: Using TRB sequencing, the study followed how the T cell repertoire reconstituted after myeloablative bone marrow transplantation in which posttransplantation cyclophosphamide served as GVHD prophylaxis. Antigen receptor sequencing was done on samples from 35 to 45 PTCy-treated patients and from roughly 15 related bone marrow donors of those patients. Blood from all 35 or so PTCy patients with 1-year posttransplant specimens was subjected to TRB sequencing. Up to about 3 additional blood samples from 2 to 5.2 years after transplant were also TRB-sequenced in 3 patients, as was pretransplant blood from a handful of patients. Because TRA and TRB clonality correlated tightly in 9 samples, the subsequent TCR analyses were limited to TRB only. Public TRB sequences were checked against a database of over 3,500 sequences associated with responses to pathogens, tumor antigens, self-antigens and alloantigens. Results and caveats for the whole study, not just this receptor: Across roughly 48 patients, TRB clonality was highly associated with recipient CMV seropositivity and CMV reactivation, and diversity in PTCy patients was similar to diversity in CNI/methotrexate controls. The TRB repertoires of T cells infiltrating skin or the GI tract showed only limited overlap with the TRB repertoires found in blood. At 1-2 months, donor-recipient similarity was low but rose over the first year, and the later blood repertoires were often dominated by donor CD8+ memory clones.

The sequence came from a woman aged 55-70 years in good health, CMV-negative, and a related stem cell transplant donor. The chain is made from TRBV7-2 and TRBJ2-7; TRBD1 is possibly the D segment (6 matching bases). The source material was naive CD4+ T cells sorted from PBMCs. The CDR3 in this case is CASSLVDSLSEQYF. The nucleotides are TGTGCCAGCAGCTTAGTGGACAGTTTGAGCGAGCAGTACTTC.